This paragraph covers one TCR beta chain sequence. What it binds is unknown. The data are from a study of vaccination effects on CD4 cells after COVID-19. Study details: Each participant received a vaccine that was either BNT162b2 or mRNA-1273, given as two doses. At 16 days and one week before vaccination, a couple of convalescent patients gave samples.

CDR1 is SNHLY, CDR2 FYNNEI, per germline. This CDR3 region has 16 residues. The junction had 12 bases not matched to a gene; V was cut back by 7 bases and J by 1 base. Antigen-specific CD4+ T cells expanded by the ViraFEST assay with viral peptide pools were then sequenced. Cells that had been cultured for less than eleven days were the source of isolated CD4+ T cells. This person caught SARS-CoV-2 sometime from March to December 2020, and PCR testing confirmed the infection. Researchers swapped half the medium for IL-2 medium on both days 3 and 7. The protocol was immunoSEQ multiplex PCR, while the TCRdb copy is restricted to in-frame clones and leaves out a portion. The table has 70,000 or so clones, under 85% seen once.

This chain uses TRBV2 with TRBJ1-1; TRBD1 agrees at 7 bases. This sequence originates from a human donor who had a prior SARS-CoV-2 infection. Sequences were derived from CD4+ T cells from PBMCs cultured with HIV peptides, sampled before COVID-19 vaccination. Indicated subset: HIV-1 Nef peptide pool negative control/reference culture. CDR3 DNA sequence: TGTGCCAGCATTCTGGGCAGGGGGAATTGGAACACTGAAGCTTTCTTT. This gives the protein CASILGRGNWNTEAFF.